The 24 T cell receptor beta chains in this list originate from one sample, sequenced in a study of Graves' ophthalmopathy and Graves' hyperthyroidism. RNA transcripts were the template, and TCR beta CDR3 regions were amplified from them. First-round RT-PCR employed HTBI primers, with a second-round multiplex PCR after it. TCRdb re-analysed the multiplex PCR reads in MiXCR, keeping a single row per CDR3 protein. The data contain 150,000 to 200,000 distinct CDR3 sequences, under 45% of them seen just once; the ten biggest clones take up roughly 8.9%. Sequencing was done on a sample of peripheral blood. These receptors were collected from a man in his thirties or forties with Graves' ophthalmopathy.

This clonotype was seen many times. The gene calls are TRBV28 and TRBJ1-1; D remains unclear. Trimming took 2 bases from V and 0 from J, leaving 13 bases between them. Looked up from germline, CDR1 is MDHEN and CDR2 is SYDVKM. This CDR3 is built from 16 residues. The CDR3 sequence: CASSLDPKSVNTEAFF. Written as DNA, the CDR3 is TGTGCCAGCAGTTTAGACCCCAAGAGCGTGAACACTGAAGCTTTCTTT.

In its sample, this clonotype was seen many times. The CDR3 protein is CAWSPLRGLAGGPGQPQHF. The CDR3 nucleotides are TGTGCCTGGAGCCCCCTTAGGGGGTTGGCAGGGGGCCCCGGACAGCCCCAGCATTTT. V usage is TRBV30 and J usage is TRBJ1-5; 8 bases are shared with TRBD1. Unmatched junction bases numbered 23, after V lost 3 bases and J lost 7 bases. The CDR3 contains 19 residues. Germline CDR1 GTSNPN, CDR2 SVGIG (reference sequence).

The sample holds a few counts of this clonotype. The J gene is TRBJ1-2, the V gene TRBV12-3 or TRBV12-4, with D unresolved. V lost 6 bases, J lost 4 bases, and 9 bases lay in between. The length of the CDR3 is 12 residues. The CDR3 DNA sequence: TGTGCCAGCAGACTGGGAAGCTATGGCTACACCTTC. It is translated as CASRLGSYGYTF.

The chain links TRBV19 to TRBJ1-2, with a weak D call TRBD1 (6 bases). Germline V gene data show CDR1 as LNHDA and CDR2 as SQIVND (reference sequence). The CDR3 contains 13 residues. V lost 10 bases to trimming and J lost 0 bases, with 12 bases between them. The CDR3 coding sequence is TGTGCCACTAGGACAGCACCTAACTATGGCTACACCTTC. Its protein is CATRTAPNYGYTF.

The rearrangement joins TRBV6-1 to TRBJ1-5, with D unresolved. This CDR3 is built from 14 residues. Germline loops: CDR1 MNHNS, CDR2 SASEGT. Trimming left V 3 bases short and J 3 bases short, with 9 bases between. The CDR3 DNA sequence: TGTGCCAGCAGTGACTGGGGAGACAATCAGCCCCAGCATTTT. The encoded protein is CASSDWGDNQPQHF.

This clonotype showed up many times. This chain joins TRBV5-4 and TRBJ1-2; 7 bases align to TRBD1. CDR1 is SGHNT and CDR2 is YYREEE in the germline V gene (reference sequence). This CDR3 has 14 residues. Trimming removed 4 bases from V and 4 bases from J; junction bases left unmatched: 7. CDR3 region: CASSRPGTVYGYTF. CDR3 bases: TGTGCCAGCAGCCGGCCAGGGACAGTCTATGGCTACACCTTC.

J is TRBJ1-1 and V is TRBV6-2 or TRBV6-3; D gene unclear. This CDR3 region has 13 residues. V gave up 6 bases and J gave up 4 bases, with 12 bases separating them. Germline CDR1 MNHEY, CDR2 SVGEGT. The DNA for the CDR3 is TGTGCCAGCAGATCGGTTGGCGGCACTGAAGCTTTCTTT. Translated, it gives CASRSVGGTEAFF.

The rearrangement joins TRBV12-3 or TRBV12-4 to TRBJ1-1; D is unclear. V lost 1 base to trimming and J lost 2 bases, with 17 bases between them. The CDR3 runs 17 residues. CDR3: CASSLVGSESLNTEAFF. The CDR3 coding sequence is TGTGCCAGCAGTTTAGTTGGTAGCGAGTCACTCAACACTGAAGCTTTCTTT.

The sample holds many counts of this clonotype. The chain recombines TRBV7-6 with TRBJ2-7; D gene uncertain. Trimming removed 5 bases at V and 3 bases at J, with 8 bases between. Germline values: CDR1 SGHVS, CDR2 FNYEAQ. CDR3 size: 12 residues. The CDR3 DNA reads as TGTGCCAGCAGCCCGGATGGCTACGAGCAGTACTTC. It yields the protein CASSPDGYEQYF.

Ten or more counts support this clonotype. Mismatch with germline at one junction end may stem from a read error. The chain combines TRBV29-1 with TRBJ2-7; no firm D call. This CDR3 contains 14 residues. CDR1 and CDR2 from the germline V gene are SQVTM and ANQGSEA. CDR3 DNA sequence: TGCAGCGTTGTTCCGAGTGTAGGTTCCTCCGAGCAGTACTTC. Translation gives CSVVPSVGSSEQYF.

This clonotype showed up many times. The J gene is TRBJ1-2, the V gene TRBV5-1; 7 bases match TRBD1. This CDR3 spans 14 amino acids. Germline assignment: CDR1 SGHRS and CDR2 YFSETQ. With V trimmed by 4 bases and J by 8 bases, 11 bases remained unmatched. The CDR3 DNA follows: TGCGCCAGCAGCCCAACACAGGGGAGGGAGGGCTACACCTTC. Amino acids: CASSPTQGREGYTF.

The chain couples TRBV7-6 to TRBJ2-2, with 15 bases lining up with TRBD2. J gave up 5 bases and V 3 bases, and 1 base lay outside the gene matches. This CDR3 is built from 16 residues. Germline CDR1 is SGHVS and CDR2 is FNYEAQ. The CDR3: CASSLGLAGGTGELFF. The CDR3 DNA reads TGTGCCAGCAGCTTGGGACTAGCGGGAGGAACCGGGGAGCTGTTTTTT.

In this sample, this clonotype turned up many times. The V and J genes are TRBV9 and TRBJ1-1, with D maybe TRBD1 (5 bases). CDR3 length equals 14 residues. Germline CDR1 and CDR2: SGDLS and YYNGEE. The V end lost 2 bases, the J end lost 0 bases, and 8 bases lay between the germline ends. The CDR3 region is CASSVGGMNTEAFF. CDR3 nucleotide sequence: TGTGCCAGCAGCGTTGGGGGGATGAACACTGAAGCTTTCTTT.

This chain links TRBV12-3 or TRBV12-4 with TRBJ2-5, with 10 bases lining up with TRBD2. The CDR3 consists of 15 residues. After removal of 3 bases from V and 1 base from J, the junction contained 2 bases not matched to a gene. The chain's CDR3 is CASSLSGGAQETQYF. CDR3 nucleotides: TGTGCCAGCAGTTTGAGCGGGGGGGCCCAAGAGACCCAGTACTTC.

This clonotype was counted at least ten times. This sequence joins TRBV5-1 and TRBJ2-7, with 9 bases identical to TRBD2. Germline-derived CDR1 and CDR2 are SGHRS and YFSETQ. The CDR3 contains 15 residues. Trimming took 3 bases from V and 0 from J; bases not matched to a gene: 4. The CDR3 DNA sequence: TGCGCCAGCAGCTCCACTAGCGGGCCCTCCTACGAGCAGTACTTC. Encoded protein: CASSSTSGPSYEQYF.

This sequence joins TRBV6-5 and TRBJ1-2, with D uncertain. Germline assignment: CDR1 MNHEY and CDR2 SVGAGI. With 0 bases removed from V and 3 bases from J, the gap between germline ends came to 5 bases. The CDR3 extends over 13 amino acids. The CDR3 sequence: CASSYSADYGYTF. The CDR3, as DNA: TGTGCCAGCAGTTACTCGGCAGACTATGGCTACACCTTC.

In its sample, this clonotype was seen many times. The gene calls are TRBV12-3 or TRBV12-4 and TRBJ2-2, with 7 nucleotides matching TRBD1. Trimming removed 5 bases from V and 7 bases from J; junction bases left unmatched: 7. CDR3 size: 14 residues. In nucleotides, the CDR3 is TGTGCCAGCAGTCTTGCTCCAGGGGGCGGGGAGCTGTTTTTT. This gives the protein CASSLAPGGGELFF.

J is TRBJ2-7 and V is TRBV12-3 or TRBV12-4; 11 nucleotides agree with TRBD1. V lost 6 bases, J lost 2 bases, and 15 bases stayed unmatched. The length of the CDR3 is 18 residues. The CDR3 loop reads CASSQTWAPGQGAYEQYF. In DNA, the CDR3 is TGTGCCAGCAGCCAAACCTGGGCGCCGGGACAGGGGGCCTACGAGCAGTACTTC.

This clonotype appeared once. The chain has TRBV27 and TRBJ2-2; 10 bases line up with TRBD2. The germline CDR1 and CDR2 sequences are MNHEY and SMNVEV (reference sequence). The junction had 13 bases not matched to a gene; V was cut back by 5 bases and J by 4 bases. The CDR3 runs to 18 residues. This CDR3 reads CASSPMRTSGLLTGELFF. In nucleotides, the CDR3 is TGTGCCAGCAGTCCGATGCGGACTAGCGGCTTACTCACCGGGGAGCTGTTTTTT.

This clonotype has a count of ten or more. V gene TRBV6-5 combines with J gene TRBJ1-1; 9 bases map to TRBD1. Losses at the gene ends were 5 bases for V and 4 bases for J; bases not matched to a gene: 5. CDR3 length: 14 amino acids. Germline V gives CDR1 MNHEY, CDR2 SVGAGI. CDR3: CASSNRDRVTEAFF. CDR3 coding DNA: TGTGCCAGCAGTAACCGGGACAGGGTCACTGAAGCTTTCTTT.

The chain joins TRBV12-3 or TRBV12-4 to TRBJ1-5, with D maybe TRBD1 (6 bases). The CDR3 runs 13 residues. V was shortened by 5 bases and J by 6 bases, with 11 bases between the two germline ends. CDR3 region: CASSLWTVQPQHF. The DNA for the CDR3 is TGTGCCAGCAGTCTCTGGACAGTTCAGCCCCAGCATTTT.

This clonotype was recorded many times. This chain uses TRBV27 with TRBJ1-1; the D is unclear. V lost 5 bases and J 1 base, leaving 14 bases between the germline ends. This CDR3 comprises 15 residues. The germline V gene encodes CDR1 MNHEY and CDR2 SMNVEV (reference sequence). CDR3 protein: CASSPSWRQNTEAFF. CDR3 bases: TGTGCCAGCAGTCCTTCGTGGAGGCAGAACACTGAAGCTTTCTTT.

This clonotype showed up many times. The V and J genes are TRBV30 and TRBJ2-5; D possibly matches TRBD1 or TRBD2 (5 bases each). The germline CDR1 and CDR2 sequences are GTSNPN and SVGIG (reference sequence). V gave up 4 bases and J gave up 2 bases, with 11 bases separating them. The CDR3 totals 13 residues. CDR3 amino acids: CAWIGKGQETQYF. DNA of the CDR3: TGTGCCTGGATCGGGAAGGGGCAAGAGACCCAGTACTTC.

This clonotype was seen many times. V gene TRBV28 combines with J gene TRBJ1-5, with D perhaps TRBD1 (5 bases). Germline CDR1 MDHEN, CDR2 SYDVKM. The V end was cut by 4 bases, the J end by 5 bases, with 12 bases between. The CDR3 has 14 residues. The CDR3 is CASSSGRPHQPQHF. CDR3 nucleotides: TGTGCCAGCAGTTCAGGGCGACCTCATCAGCCCCAGCATTTT.